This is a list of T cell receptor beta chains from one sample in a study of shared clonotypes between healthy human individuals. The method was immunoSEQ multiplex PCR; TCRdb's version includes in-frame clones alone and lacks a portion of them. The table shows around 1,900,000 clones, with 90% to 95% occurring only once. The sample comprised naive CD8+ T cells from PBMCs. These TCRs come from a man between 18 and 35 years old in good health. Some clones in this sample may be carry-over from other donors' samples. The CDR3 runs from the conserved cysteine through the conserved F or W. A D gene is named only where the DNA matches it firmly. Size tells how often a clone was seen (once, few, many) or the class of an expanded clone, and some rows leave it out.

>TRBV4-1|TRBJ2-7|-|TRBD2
CASSQETTSGVRSYEQYF
TGCGCCAGCAGCCAAGAGACTACTAGCGGAGTCCGCTCCTACGAGCAGTACTTC
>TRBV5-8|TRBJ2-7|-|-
CASSLQGGYEQYF
TGTGCCAGCAGCCTACAGGGGGGGTACGAGCAGTACTTC
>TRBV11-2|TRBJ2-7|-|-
CASSYTTGPYYEQYF
TGTGCCAGCAGTTATACCACCGGGCCCTACTACGAGCAGTACTTC
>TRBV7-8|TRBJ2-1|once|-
CASSPQGLYNEQFF
TGTGCCAGCAGCCCCCAAGGGTTATACAATGAGCAGTTCTTC
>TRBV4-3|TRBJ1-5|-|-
CASSPSRGAGQPQHF
TGCGCCAGCAGCCCGAGTCGGGGGGCCGGTCAGCCCCAGCATTTT
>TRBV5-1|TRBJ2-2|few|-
CASSLVRSNTGELFF
TGCGCCAGCAGCTTGGTCAGGTCGAACACCGGGGAGCTGTTTTTT
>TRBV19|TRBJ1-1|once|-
CASSLTPNTEAFF
TGTGCCAGTAGTCTGACACCGAACACTGAAGCTTTCTTT
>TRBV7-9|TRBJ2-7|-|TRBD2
CASSLAALLAGDYEQYF
TGTGCCAGCAGCTTAGCCGCTTTACTAGCGGGAGACTACGAGCAGTACTTC
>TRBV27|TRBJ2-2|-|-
CASSLGANTGELFF
TGTGCCAGCAGTCTGGGAGCGAACACCGGGGAGCTGTTTTTT
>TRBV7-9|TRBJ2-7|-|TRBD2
CASSRVLAGVTEQYF
TGTGCCAGCAGCCGCGTACTAGCGGGAGTTACCGAGCAGTACTTC
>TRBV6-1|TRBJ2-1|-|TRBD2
CASSERPSGPLPYNEQFF
TGTGCCAGCAGTGAACGGCCTAGCGGGCCACTTCCCTACAATGAGCAGTTCTTC
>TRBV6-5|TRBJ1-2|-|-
CASTPRETNYGYTF
TGTGCCAGCACCCCCCGGGAAACTAACTATGGCTACACCTTC
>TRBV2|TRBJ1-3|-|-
CASKAGNTIYF
TGTGCCAGCAAAGCTGGAAACACCATATATTTT
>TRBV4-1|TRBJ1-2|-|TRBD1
CASSHPSIRTGLDYGYTF
TGCGCCAGCAGCCACCCCTCTATCAGGACAGGGTTGGACTATGGCTACACCTTC
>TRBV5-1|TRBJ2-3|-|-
CASSLSSGDTQYF
TGCGCCAGCAGCTTGAGTAGTGGAGATACGCAGTATTTT
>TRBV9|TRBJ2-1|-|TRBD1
CASRIRPGQDYNEQFF
TGTGCCAGCAGAATAAGACCGGGACAGGACTACAATGAGCAGTTCTTC
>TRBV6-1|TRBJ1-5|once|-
CASSDSVDTNQPQHF
TGTGCCAGCAGTGACAGTGTGGACACCAATCAGCCCCAGCATTTT
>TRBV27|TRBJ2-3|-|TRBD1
CASSLSRGTGSFNTQYF
TGTGCCAGCAGTTTATCTCGCGGGACAGGGTCCTTTAATACGCAGTATTTT
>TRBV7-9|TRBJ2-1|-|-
CASITLPDNEQFF
TGTGCCAGCATCACTCTCCCGGACAATGAGCAGTTCTTC
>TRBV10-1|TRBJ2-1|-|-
CASSDAKSSYNEQFF
TGCGCCAGCAGTGATGCCAAGAGCTCCTACAATGAGCAGTTCTTC
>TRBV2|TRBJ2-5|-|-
CASSEVWDEQYF
TGTGCCAGCAGTGAAGTATGGGATGAGCAGTACTTC
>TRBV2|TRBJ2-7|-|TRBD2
CAAGGRTSGAPEQYF
TGTGCCGCCGGGGGACGGACTAGCGGGGCCCCGGAGCAGTACTTC
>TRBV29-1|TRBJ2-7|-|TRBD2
CSVEDWGGSPNF
TGCAGCGTTGAAGATTGGGGAGGGAGTCCCAACTTC